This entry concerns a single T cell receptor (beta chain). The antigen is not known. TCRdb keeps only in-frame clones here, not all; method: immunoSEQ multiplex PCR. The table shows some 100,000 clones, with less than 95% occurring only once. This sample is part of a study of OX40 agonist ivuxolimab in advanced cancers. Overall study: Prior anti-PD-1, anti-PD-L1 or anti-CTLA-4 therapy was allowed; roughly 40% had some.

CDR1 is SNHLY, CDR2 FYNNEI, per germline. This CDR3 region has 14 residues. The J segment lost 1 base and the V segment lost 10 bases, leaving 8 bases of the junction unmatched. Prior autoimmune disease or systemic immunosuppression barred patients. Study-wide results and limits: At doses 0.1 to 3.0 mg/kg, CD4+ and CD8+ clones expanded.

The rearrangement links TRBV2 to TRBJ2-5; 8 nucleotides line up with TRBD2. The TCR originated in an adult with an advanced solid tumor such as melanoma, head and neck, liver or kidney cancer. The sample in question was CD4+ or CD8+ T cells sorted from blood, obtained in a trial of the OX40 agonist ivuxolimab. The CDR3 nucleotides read TGTGCCACCATCGGGAGGGCCGTCCAAGAGACCCAGTACTTC. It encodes CATIGRAVQETQYF.